The subject of this entry is one TCR beta chain. The germline CDR1 and CDR2 sequences are SEHNR and FQNEAQ (reference sequence). The ends were cut back, 5 bases at V and 0 bases at J, with 13 bases in the middle. The CDR3 has 15 residues. These data originate in a study of shared clonotypes between healthy human individuals. Overall study context: Each donor's CD8 memory used one plate, CD8 naive two, each CD4 subset three.

Sequencing used immunoSEQ multiplex PCR; TCRdb keeps in-frame clones, though not all of them. The data show 2.3 million or so clones, with 85% to 95% seen just once and 0.39% held by the top ten. The genes are TRBV7-9 and TRBJ2-5, with a possible D match to TRBD2 (5 bases). This TCR was recovered from a man in his late teens or twenties in good health. Some clones in this sample may be carry-over from other donors' samples. Sequencing used naive CD4+ T cells from PBMCs. Subset noted: CD45RA+ positively selected. The CDR3 sequence is CASSPWTGYQETQYF. The CDR3 DNA reads TGTGCCAGCAGCCCCTGGACGGGGTACCAAGAGACCCAGTACTTC.